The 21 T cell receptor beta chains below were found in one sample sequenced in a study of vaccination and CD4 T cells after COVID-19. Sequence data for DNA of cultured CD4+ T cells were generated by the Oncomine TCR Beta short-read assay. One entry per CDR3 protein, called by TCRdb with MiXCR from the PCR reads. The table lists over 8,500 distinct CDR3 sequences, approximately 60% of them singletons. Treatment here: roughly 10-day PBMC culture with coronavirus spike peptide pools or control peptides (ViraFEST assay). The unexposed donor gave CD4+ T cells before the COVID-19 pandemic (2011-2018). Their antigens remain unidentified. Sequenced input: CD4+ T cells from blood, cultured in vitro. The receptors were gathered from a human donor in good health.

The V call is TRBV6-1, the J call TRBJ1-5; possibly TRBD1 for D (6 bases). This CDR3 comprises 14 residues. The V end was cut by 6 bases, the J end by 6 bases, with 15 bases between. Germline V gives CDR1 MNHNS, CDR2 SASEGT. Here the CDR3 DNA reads TGTGCCAGCAGCAAAGGGGGGGGCGGTCAGCCCCAGCATTTT. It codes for CASSKGGGGQPQHF.

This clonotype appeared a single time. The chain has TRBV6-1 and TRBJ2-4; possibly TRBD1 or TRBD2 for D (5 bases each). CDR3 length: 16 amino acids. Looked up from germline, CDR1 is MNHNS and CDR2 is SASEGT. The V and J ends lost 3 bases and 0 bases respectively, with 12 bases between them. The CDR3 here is CASSEGRLLAKNIQYF. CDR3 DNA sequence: TGTGCCAGCAGTGAGGGACGGTTACTAGCCAAAAACATTCAGTACTTC.

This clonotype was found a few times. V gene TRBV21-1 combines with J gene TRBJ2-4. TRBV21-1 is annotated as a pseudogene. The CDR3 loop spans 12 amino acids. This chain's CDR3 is CEGFLAKNIQYF. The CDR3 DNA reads TGTGAGGGTTTCCTAGCCAAAAACATTCAGTACTTC.

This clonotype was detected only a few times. The CDR3 spells CASSLPNQPQHF. The CDR3 coding sequence is TGTGCCAGCAGTTTGCCGAATCAGCCCCAGCATTTT. The V call is TRBV27, the J call TRBJ1-5; D call uncertain. V gave up 3 bases and J gave up 4 bases, with 4 bases separating them. The CDR3 is 12 residues long. Germline V gene lookup returns CDR1 MNHEY and CDR2 SMNVEV (reference sequence).

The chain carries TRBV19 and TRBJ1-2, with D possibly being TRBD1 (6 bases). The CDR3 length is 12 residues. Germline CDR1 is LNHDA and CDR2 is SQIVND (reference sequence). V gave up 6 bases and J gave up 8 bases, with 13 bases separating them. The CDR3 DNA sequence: TGTGCCAGTAGCCAGGGGTGGAAGGGCTACACCTTC. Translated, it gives CASSQGWKGYTF. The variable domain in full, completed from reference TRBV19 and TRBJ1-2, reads DGGITQSPKYLFRKEGQNVTLSCEQNLNHDAMYWYRQDPGQGLRLIYYSQIVNDFQKGDIAEGYSVSREKKESFPLTVTSAQKNPTAFYLCASSQGWKGYTFGSGTRLTVV.

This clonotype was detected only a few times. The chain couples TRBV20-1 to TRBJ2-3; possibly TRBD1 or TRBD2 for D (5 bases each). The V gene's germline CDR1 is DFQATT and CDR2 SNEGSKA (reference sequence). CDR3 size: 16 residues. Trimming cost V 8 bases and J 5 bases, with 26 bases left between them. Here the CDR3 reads CSSQEGQGWFKDTQYF. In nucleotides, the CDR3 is TGCAGTTCCCAAGAGGGGCAGGGATGGTTCAAAGATACGCAGTATTTT.

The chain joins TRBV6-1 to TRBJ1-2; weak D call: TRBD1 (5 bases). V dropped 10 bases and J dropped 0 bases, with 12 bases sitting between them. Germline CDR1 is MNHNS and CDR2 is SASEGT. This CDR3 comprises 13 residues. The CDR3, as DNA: TGTGCCACAAGTCAGGGTACTAACTATGGCTACACCTTC. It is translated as CATSQGTNYGYTF.

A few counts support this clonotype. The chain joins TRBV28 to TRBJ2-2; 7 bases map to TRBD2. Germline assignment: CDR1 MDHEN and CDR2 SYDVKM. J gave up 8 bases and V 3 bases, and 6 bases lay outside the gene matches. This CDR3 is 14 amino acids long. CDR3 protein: CASSLGGLGGELFF. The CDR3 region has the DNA TGTGCCAGCAGTTTGGGAGGGCTCGGGGGGGAGCTGTTTTTT.

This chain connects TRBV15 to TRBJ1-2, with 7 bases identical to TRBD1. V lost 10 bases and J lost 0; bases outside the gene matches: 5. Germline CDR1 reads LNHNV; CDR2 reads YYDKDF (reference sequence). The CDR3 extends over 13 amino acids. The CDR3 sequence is CAISQGANYGYTF. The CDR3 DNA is TGTGCCATCTCGCAGGGGGCTAACTATGGCTACACCTTC. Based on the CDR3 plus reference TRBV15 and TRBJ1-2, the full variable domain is DAMVIQNPRYQVTQFGKPVTLSCSQTLNHNVMYWYQQKSSQAPKLLFHYYDKDFNNEADTPDNFQSRRPNTSFCFLDIRSPGLGDTAMYLCAISQGANYGYTFGSGTRLTVV.

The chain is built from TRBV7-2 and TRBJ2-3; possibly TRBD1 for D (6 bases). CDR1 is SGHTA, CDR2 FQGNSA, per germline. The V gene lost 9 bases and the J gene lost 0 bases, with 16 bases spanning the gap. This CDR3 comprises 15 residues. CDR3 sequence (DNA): TGTGCCAGTACCAAGGGGGATAGGAGCACAGATACGCAGTATTTT. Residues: CASTKGDRSTDTQYF.

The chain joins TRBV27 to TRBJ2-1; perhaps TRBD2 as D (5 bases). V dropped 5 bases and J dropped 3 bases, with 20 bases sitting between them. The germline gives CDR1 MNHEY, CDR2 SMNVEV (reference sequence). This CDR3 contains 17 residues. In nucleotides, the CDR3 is TGTGCCAGCAGTCGATGGGTTTCAGCGGAGGTCTACAATGAGCAGTTCTTC. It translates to CASSRWVSAEVYNEQFF.

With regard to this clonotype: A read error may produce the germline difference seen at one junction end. CDR3 in amino acids: CASSLVSSEQYF. The DNA of the CDR3 is TGTGCCAGCAGCTTAGTTTCCTCCGAGCAGTACTTC. J is TRBJ2-7 and V is TRBV7-8; D remains unclear. The germline gives CDR1 SGHVS, CDR2 FQNEAQ. The CDR3 runs to 12 residues. Based on the CDR3 plus reference TRBV7-8 and TRBJ2-7, the full variable domain is GAGVSQSPRYKVAKRGQDVALRCDPISGHVSLFWYQQALGQGPEFLTYFQNEAQLDKSGLPSDRFFAERPEGSVSTLKIQRTQQEDSAVYLCASSLVSSEQYFGPGTRLTVT.

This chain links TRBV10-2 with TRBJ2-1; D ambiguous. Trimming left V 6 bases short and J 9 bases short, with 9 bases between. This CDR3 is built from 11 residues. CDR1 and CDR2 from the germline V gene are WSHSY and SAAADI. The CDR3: CASSPGAEQFF. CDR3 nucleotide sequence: TGCGCCAGCAGCCCCGGCGCTGAGCAGTTCTTC.

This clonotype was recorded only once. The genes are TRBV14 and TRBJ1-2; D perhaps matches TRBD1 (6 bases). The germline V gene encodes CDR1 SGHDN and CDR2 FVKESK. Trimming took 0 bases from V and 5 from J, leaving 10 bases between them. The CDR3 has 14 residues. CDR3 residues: CASSQDLGAYGYTF. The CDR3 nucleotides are TGTGCCAGCAGCCAAGATCTGGGGGCATATGGCTACACCTTC.

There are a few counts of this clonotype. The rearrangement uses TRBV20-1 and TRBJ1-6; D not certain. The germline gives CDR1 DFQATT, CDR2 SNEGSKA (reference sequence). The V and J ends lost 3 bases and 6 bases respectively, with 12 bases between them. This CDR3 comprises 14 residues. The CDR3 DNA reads TGCAGTGCTAGGGAACCGGGGTCTAATTCACCCCTCCACTTT. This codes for CSAREPGSNSPLHF.

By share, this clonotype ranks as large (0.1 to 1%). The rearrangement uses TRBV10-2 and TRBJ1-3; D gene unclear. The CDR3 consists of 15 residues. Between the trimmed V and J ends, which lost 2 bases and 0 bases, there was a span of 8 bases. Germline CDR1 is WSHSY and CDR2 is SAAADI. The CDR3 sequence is CASSEPRGSGNTIYF. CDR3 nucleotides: TGCGCCAGCAGTGAGCCCCGGGGCTCTGGAAACACCATATATTTT.

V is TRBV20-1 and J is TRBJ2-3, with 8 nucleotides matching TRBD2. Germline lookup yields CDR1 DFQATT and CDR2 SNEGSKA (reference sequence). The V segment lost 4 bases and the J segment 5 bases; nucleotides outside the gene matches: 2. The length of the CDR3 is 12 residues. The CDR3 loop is CSAKGLEDTQYF. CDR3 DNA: TGCAGTGCTAAGGGACTAGAAGATACGCAGTATTTT.

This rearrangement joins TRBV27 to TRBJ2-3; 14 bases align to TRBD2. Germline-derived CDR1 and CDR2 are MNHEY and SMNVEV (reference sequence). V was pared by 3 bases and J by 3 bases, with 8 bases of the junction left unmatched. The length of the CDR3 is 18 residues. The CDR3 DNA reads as TGTGCCAGCAGTTTCCTAGGGACTAGCGGGAGTGCGACAGATACGCAGTATTTT. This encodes CASSFLGTSGSATDTQYF.

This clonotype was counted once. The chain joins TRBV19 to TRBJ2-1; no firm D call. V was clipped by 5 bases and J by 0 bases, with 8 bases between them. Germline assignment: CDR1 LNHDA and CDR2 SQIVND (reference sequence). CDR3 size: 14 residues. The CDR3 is CASSRQISYNEQFF. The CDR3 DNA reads TGTGCCAGTAGTCGACAAATCTCCTACAATGAGCAGTTCTTC.

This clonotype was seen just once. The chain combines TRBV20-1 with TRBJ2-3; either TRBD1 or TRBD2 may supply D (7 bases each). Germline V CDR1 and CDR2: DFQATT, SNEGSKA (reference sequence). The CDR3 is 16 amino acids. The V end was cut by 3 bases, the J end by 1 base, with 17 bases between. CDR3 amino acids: CSARGGTAGGTDTQYF. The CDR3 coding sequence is TGCAGTGCTAGGGGAGGGACAGCCGGGGGCACAGATACGCAGTATTTT.

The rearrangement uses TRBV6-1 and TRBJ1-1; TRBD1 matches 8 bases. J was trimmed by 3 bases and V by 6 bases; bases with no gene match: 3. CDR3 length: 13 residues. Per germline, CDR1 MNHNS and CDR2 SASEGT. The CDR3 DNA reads TGTGCCAGCAGGGGACAGGCCTACACTGAAGCTTTCTTT. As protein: CASRGQAYTEAFF.